This passage covers 7 T cell receptor beta chains from one sample sequenced in a study of blood T cell repertoires in COVID-19. The repertoire was sequenced with immunoSEQ multiplex PCR; TCRdb's copy has only in-frame clones and lacks some. Of 200,000 to 250,000 clones in the sample, 65% to 85% were seen once. Sample: peripheral blood. The receptors were sampled from a man aged 50-59 years with active or convalescent COVID-19.

This clone was found a few times. Compared with germline, one end of the junction differs, possibly owing to a read error. V is TRBV7-9 and J is TRBJ2-5, with D tentatively TRBD1 (6 bases). From germline, CDR1 is SEHNR and CDR2 FQNEAQ (reference sequence). The CDR3 spans 11 residues. CDR3 bases: TGTGCCAGCAGCTTGGCAGGGGCCCCAAACTTC. Protein sequence: CASSLAGAPNF.

In its sample, this clone was seen once. V usage is TRBV19 and J usage is TRBJ1-1; possibly TRBD1 for D (5 bases). Germline lookup yields CDR1 LNHDA and CDR2 SQIVND (reference sequence). The ends were cut back, 4 bases at V and 4 bases at J, with 13 bases in the middle. This CDR3 is 14 amino acids long. The CDR3 DNA is TGTGCCAGTAGTAAGTCCCCAGGGATCACTGAAGCTTTCTTT. Translating gives CASSKSPGITEAFF.

J is TRBJ2-7 and V is TRBV28; TRBD2 aligns across 9 bases. The CDR3 is made up of 19 amino acids. The junction had 17 bases not matched to a gene; V was cut back by 3 bases and J by 2 bases. The germline V gene has CDR1 MDHEN and CDR2 SYDVKM. The CDR3 spells CASSFVRGKRLAAPYEQYF. In nucleotides, the CDR3 is TGTGCCAGCAGTTTCGTAAGGGGGAAGCGACTAGCGGCCCCCTACGAGCAGTACTTC.

This clone was counted once. The sample carries other DNA sequences with the same CDR3. The rearrangement links TRBV28 to TRBJ2-1; TRBD2 agrees at 12 bases. The CDR3 is made up of 15 amino acids. Germline lookup yields CDR1 MDHEN and CDR2 SYDVKM. V lost 5 bases to trimming and J lost 2 bases; unmatched junction nucleotides: 1. The CDR3 sequence: CASSPSGRAYNEQFF. The CDR3 DNA reads TGTGCCAGCAGTCCTAGCGGGAGGGCCTACAATGAGCAGTTCTTC.

The rearrangement links TRBV7-2 to TRBJ1-1; 8 bases map to TRBD1. V gave up 4 bases and J gave up 0 bases; unmatched junction bases: 4. Germline CDR1 and CDR2: SGHTA and FQGNSA. This CDR3 has 15 amino acids. The CDR3 DNA reads as TGTGCCAGCAGCTCTCGGACAGGGTTGAACACTGAAGCTTTCTTT. It yields the protein CASSSRTGLNTEAFF.

The chain couples TRBV5-4 to TRBJ1-2; 8 bases match TRBD1. V lost 2 bases and J lost 2; bases outside the gene matches: 2. The germline V gene has CDR1 SGHNT and CDR2 YYREEE (reference sequence). The CDR3 is made up of 14 amino acids. The CDR3 coding sequence is TGTGCCAGCAGCTTTTACAGGGGGAACTATGGCTACACCTTC. This gives the protein CASSFYRGNYGYTF. Complete variable domain (other parts from reference TRBV5-4 and TRBJ1-2): ETGVTQSPTHLIKTRGQQVTLRCSSQSGHNTVSWYQQALGQGPQFIFQYYREEENGRGNFPPRFSGLQFPNYSSELNVNALELDDSALYLCASSFYRGNYGYTFGSGTRLTVV.

This chain links TRBV11-2 with TRBJ2-1; TRBD1 is a possible D gene (6 bases). This CDR3 contains 16 residues. CDR1 and CDR2 (germline): SGHAT, FQNNGV. V shed 2 bases and J shed 1 base, with 12 bases lying between them. CDR3 loop: CASSLRPDSSYNEQFF. The DNA of the CDR3 is TGTGCCAGCAGCTTAAGGCCGGACAGTTCCTACAATGAGCAGTTCTTC.